The 5 T cell receptor beta chains below were found in one sample sequenced in a study of T cell changes during pregnancy in multiple sclerosis. Sequenced by immunoSEQ multiplex PCR; TCRdb stores in-frame clones only, minus some. The sample consists of some 17,000 clones, 84% of them appearing once. The input for sequencing was CD8+ T cells from peripheral blood mononuclear cells, taken in the third trimester of pregnancy. Receptor source: a female donor in good health, enrolled as a control in a pregnancy study.

This chain connects TRBV5-6 to TRBJ1-2; possibly TRBD1 for D (6 bases). Looked up from germline, CDR1 is SGHDT and CDR2 is YYEEEE. With 6 bases removed from V and 3 bases from J, the gap between germline ends came to 15 bases. The CDR3 covers 14 residues. CDR3 sequence reads: CASTMAGVDYGYTF. The CDR3 DNA reads as TGTGCCAGCACCATGGCAGGGGTGGACTATGGCTACACCTTC.

The sample holds a few counts of this clone. In nucleotides, the CDR3 is TGTGCCAGCAGCTTGGTTAGTCTCGATACGCAGTATTTT. Translating gives CASSLVSLDTQYF. This chain links TRBV7-8 with TRBJ2-3; D is unclear. This CDR3 region has 13 residues. V shed 3 bases and J shed 6 bases, with 10 bases lying between them. Per germline, CDR1 SGHVS and CDR2 FQNEAQ. The complete variable domain, with remaining parts taken from reference TRBV7-8 and TRBJ2-3, reads GAGVSQSPRYKVAKRGQDVALRCDPISGHVSLFWYQQALGQGPEFLTYFQNEAQLDKSGLPSDRFFAERPEGSVSTLKIQRTQQEDSAVYLCASSLVSLDTQYFGPGTRLTVL.

CDR3 sequence: CASSIRGAADTQYF. The CDR3 region has the DNA TGTGCCAGTAGTATCAGGGGCGCCGCAGATACGCAGTATTTT. This sequence joins TRBV19 and TRBJ2-3; tentative D call: TRBD1 (6 bases). Deletions cut 3 bases from V and 4 bases from J, with 11 bases between. Germline values: CDR1 LNHDA, CDR2 SQIVND (reference sequence). This CDR3 spans 14 amino acids. Full variable domain (rest looked up from reference TRBV19 and TRBJ2-3): DGGITQSPKYLFRKEGQNVTLSCEQNLNHDAMYWYRQDPGQGLRLIYYSQIVNDFQKGDIAEGYSVSREKKESFPLTVTSAQKNPTAFYLCASSIRGAADTQYFGPGTRLTVL.

This chain connects TRBV19 to TRBJ1-6; D unresolved. Germline-derived CDR1 and CDR2 are LNHDA and SQIVND (reference sequence). CDR3 length equals 13 residues. Trimming shortened V by 3 bases and J by 6 bases, and 6 bases separated the two germline ends. The DNA of the CDR3 is TGTGCCAGTAGTATGGGAGTTAATTCACCCCTCCACTTT. Amino acids: CASSMGVNSPLHF.

The chain joins TRBV6-1 to TRBJ2-2; weak D call: TRBD2 (6 bases). CDR3 length: 15 residues. From germline, CDR1 is MNHNS and CDR2 SASEGT. Deletions cut 7 bases from V and 4 bases from J, with 16 bases between. The chain's CDR3 is CASTLRRDGTGELFF. CDR3 DNA: TGTGCCAGCACCCTGAGGAGGGATGGCACCGGGGAGCTGTTTTTT.